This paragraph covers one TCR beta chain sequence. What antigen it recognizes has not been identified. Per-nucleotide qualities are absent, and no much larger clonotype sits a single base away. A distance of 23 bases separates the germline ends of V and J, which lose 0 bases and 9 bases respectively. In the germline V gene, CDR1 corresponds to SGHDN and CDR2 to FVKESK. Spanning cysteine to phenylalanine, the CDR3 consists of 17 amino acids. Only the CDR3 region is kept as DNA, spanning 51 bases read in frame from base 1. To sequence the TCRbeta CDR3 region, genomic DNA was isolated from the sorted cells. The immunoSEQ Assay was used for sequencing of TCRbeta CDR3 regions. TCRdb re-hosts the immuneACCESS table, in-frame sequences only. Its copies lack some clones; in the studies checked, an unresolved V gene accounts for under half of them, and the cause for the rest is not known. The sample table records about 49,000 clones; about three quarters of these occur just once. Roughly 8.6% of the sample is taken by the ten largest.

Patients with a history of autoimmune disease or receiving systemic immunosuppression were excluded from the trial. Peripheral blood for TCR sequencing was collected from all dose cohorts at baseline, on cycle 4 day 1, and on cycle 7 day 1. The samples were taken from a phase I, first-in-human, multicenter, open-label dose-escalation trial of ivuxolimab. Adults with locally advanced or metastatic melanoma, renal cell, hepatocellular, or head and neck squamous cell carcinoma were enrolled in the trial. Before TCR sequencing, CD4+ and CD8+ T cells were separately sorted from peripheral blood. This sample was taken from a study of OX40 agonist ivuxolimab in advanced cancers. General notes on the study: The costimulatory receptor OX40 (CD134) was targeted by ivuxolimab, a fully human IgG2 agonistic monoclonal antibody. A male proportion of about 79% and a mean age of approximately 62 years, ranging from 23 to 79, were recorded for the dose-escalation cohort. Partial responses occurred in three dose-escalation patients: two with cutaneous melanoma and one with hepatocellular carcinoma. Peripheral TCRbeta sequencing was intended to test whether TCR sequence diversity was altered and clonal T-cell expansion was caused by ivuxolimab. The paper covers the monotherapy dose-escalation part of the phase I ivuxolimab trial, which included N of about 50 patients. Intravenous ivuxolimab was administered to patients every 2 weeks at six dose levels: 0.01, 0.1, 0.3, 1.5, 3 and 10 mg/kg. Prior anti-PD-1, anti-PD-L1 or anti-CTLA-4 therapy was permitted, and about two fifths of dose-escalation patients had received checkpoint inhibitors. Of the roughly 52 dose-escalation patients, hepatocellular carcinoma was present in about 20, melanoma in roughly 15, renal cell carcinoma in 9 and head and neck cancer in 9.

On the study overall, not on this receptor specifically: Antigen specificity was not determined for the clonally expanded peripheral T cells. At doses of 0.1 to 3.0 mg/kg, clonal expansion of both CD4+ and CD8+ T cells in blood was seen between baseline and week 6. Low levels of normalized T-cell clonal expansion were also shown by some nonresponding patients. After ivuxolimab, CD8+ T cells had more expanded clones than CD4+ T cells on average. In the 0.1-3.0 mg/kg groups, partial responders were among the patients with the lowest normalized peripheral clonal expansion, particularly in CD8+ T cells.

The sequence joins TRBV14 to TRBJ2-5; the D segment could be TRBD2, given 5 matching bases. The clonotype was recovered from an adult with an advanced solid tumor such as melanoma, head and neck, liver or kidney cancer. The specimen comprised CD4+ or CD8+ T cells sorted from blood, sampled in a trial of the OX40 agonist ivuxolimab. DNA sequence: TGTGCCAGCAGCCAAGACTGGCCCCTGGAGGCGCGGGCGCCCCAGTACTTC. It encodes CASSQDWPLEARAPQYF.